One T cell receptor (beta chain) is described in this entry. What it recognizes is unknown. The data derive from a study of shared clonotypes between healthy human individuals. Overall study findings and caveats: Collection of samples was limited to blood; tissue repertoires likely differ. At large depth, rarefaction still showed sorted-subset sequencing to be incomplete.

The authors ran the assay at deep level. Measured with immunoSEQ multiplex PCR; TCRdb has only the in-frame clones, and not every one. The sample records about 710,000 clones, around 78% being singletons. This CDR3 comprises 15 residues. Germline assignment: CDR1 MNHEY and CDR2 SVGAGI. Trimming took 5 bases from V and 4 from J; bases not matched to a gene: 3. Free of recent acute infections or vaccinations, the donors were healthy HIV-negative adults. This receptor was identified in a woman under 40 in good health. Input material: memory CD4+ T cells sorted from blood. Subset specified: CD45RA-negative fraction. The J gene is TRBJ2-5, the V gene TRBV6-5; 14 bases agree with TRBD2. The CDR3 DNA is TGTGCCAGCAGTGGACTAGCGGGAGGATCAGAGACCCAGTACTTC. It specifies CASSGLAGGSETQYF.